This T cell receptor beta chain is drawn from a study of cytomegalovirus exposure and HLA in healthy donors. Primers: 60 Vbeta forward and 13 Jbeta reverse. Produced via immunoSEQ multiplex PCR; TCRdb's table is partial and in-frame only. The sample has tens of thousands of clones; the top ten hold under 15%. Sample: PBMCs. The receptor's source is a man aged 18 to 29 in good health and CMV-seropositive.

Here the CDR3 DNA reads TGTGCCAGCAGCGGAGACAGGGGCATTGATACGCAGTATTTT. Residues: CASSGDRGIDTQYF. The J gene is TRBJ2-3, the V gene TRBV9, with 8 bases fitting TRBD1. The CDR3 is 14 residues long. Germline V gene lookup returns CDR1 SGDLS and CDR2 YYNGEE. With V trimmed by 3 bases and J by 6 bases, 6 bases remained unmatched.